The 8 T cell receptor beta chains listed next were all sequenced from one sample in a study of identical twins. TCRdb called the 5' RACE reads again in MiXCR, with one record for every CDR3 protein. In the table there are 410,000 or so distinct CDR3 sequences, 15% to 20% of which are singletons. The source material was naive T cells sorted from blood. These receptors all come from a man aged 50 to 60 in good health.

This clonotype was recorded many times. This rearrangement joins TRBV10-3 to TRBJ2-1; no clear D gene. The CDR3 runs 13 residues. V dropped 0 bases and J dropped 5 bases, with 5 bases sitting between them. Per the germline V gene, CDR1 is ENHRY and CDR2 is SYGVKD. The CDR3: CAISESRNNEQFF. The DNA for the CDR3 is TGTGCCATCAGTGAGTCCAGAAACAATGAGCAGTTCTTC.

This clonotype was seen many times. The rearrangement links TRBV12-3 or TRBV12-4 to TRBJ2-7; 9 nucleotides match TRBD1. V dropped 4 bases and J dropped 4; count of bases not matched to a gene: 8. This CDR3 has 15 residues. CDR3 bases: TGTGCCAGCAGTTGGGGACAGGGAGGAGAGTACGAGCAGTACTTC. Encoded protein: CASSWGQGGEYEQYF.

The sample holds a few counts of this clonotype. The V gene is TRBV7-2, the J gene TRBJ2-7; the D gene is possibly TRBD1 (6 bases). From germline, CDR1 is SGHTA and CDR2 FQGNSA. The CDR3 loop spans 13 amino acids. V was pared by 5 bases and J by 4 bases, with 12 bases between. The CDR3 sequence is CASSIGTFYEQYF. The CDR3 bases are TGTGCCAGCAGCATCGGGACATTTTACGAGCAGTACTTC.

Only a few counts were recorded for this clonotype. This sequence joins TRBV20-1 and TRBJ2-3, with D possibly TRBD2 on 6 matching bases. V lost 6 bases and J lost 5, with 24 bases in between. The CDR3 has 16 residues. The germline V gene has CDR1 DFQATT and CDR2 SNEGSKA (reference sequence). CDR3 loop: CSARSPTKLGGDTQYF. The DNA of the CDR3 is TGCAGTGCCAGGTCCCCCACTAAACTGGGAGGAGATACGCAGTATTTT.

The CDR3 nucleotides read TGTGCCAGCAGCTTAGTGGGGGCCGCGGGGGGTGGCTACACCTTC. Residues: CASSLVGAAGGGYTF. This chain links TRBV7-2 with TRBJ1-2; TRBD1 might be the D (6 bases). Germline CDR1 reads SGHTA; CDR2 reads FQGNSA. The CDR3 loop spans 15 amino acids. The V end was cut by 1 base, the J end by 7 bases, with 16 bases between.

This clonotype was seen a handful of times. In nucleotides, the CDR3 is TGCGCCAGCAGCCAAGGTGGGGGACTGCAAGAGACCCAGTACTTC. This translates into CASSQGGGLQETQYF. The V and J genes are TRBV4-1 and TRBJ2-5, with TRBD2 as a possible D gene (6 bases). This CDR3 has 15 amino acids. CDR1 and CDR2 from the germline V gene are MGHRA and YSYEKL. V was clipped by 1 base and J by 2 bases, with 11 bases between them.

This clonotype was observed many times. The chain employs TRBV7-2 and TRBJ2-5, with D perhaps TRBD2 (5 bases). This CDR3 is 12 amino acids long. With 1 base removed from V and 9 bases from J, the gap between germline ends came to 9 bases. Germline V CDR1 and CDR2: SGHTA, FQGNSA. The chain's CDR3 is CASSLEARAQYF. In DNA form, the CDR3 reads TGTGCCAGCAGCTTAGAGGCGAGGGCCCAGTACTTC.

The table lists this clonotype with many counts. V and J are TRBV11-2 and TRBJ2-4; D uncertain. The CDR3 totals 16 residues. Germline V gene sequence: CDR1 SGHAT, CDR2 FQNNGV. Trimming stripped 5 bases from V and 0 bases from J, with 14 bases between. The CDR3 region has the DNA TGTGCCAGCAGCATAACCTCCTGGGGAGCCAAAAACATTCAGTACTTC. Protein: CASSITSWGAKNIQYF.